This T cell receptor (beta chain) was obtained from a study of cytomegalovirus exposure and HLA in healthy donors. The study's findings and limits: When analyzed later, a missense DCLRE1C variant was found to be linked to TCR beta V- and J-gene trimming. TRBV6-2, TRBV6-3 and some other V segments were excluded as indistinguishable. The study designated 160 or so TCR beta chains cytomegalovirus-associated.

The PCR was carried out with 60 Vbeta primers and 13 Jbeta primers. Profiling relied on immunoSEQ multiplex PCR, and the TCRdb table lists in-frame clones only, not all of them. The sample holds 150,000 to 200,000 clones, about 76% seen once. V was clipped by 6 bases and J by 7 bases, with 9 bases between them. The germline V gene encodes CDR1 KGHSH and CDR2 LQKENI. The CDR3 runs 12 residues. This clone has only one observation. Its antigen is unknown. V usage is TRBV18 and J usage is TRBJ2-2; weak D call: TRBD2 (5 bases). The sample taken for sequencing was PBMCs. The TCR was taken from a male donor in good health and CMV-seropositive. The CDR3 DNA follows: TGTGCCAGCTCTCCCCGGGACGGGGAGCTGTTTTTT. Amino acid sequence: CASSPRDGELFF.